The 14 T cell receptor beta chains below all came from one sample that was sequenced in a study of T cells in Graves' hyperthyroidism and ophthalmopathy. Authors of the study amplified TCR beta CDR3 regions from RNA transcripts. The TCR CDR3 was amplified in a first-round RT-PCR using the HTBI primer set. TCRdb re-derived calls from the multiplex PCR reads in MiXCR, one entry per CDR3 protein. The sample shows some 300,000 distinct CDR3 sequences, approximately 17% of them seen only once. The sequencing sample was made of blood. These receptor sequences come from a man aged 25-45 years with Graves' hyperthyroidism.

A note on this clonotype: A much larger clone is a single base away; this may be a read error. This sequence joins TRBV2 and TRBJ1-5; unclear D gene. V was cut by 6 bases and J by 2 bases, with 11 bases left in between. The CDR3 contains 14 residues. From germline, CDR1 is SNHLY and CDR2 FYNNEI. The CDR3 here is CASSGRRGNQPQHF. The CDR3 DNA reads TGTGCCAGCAGCGGCAGGAGGGGCAATCAGCCCCAGCATTTT.

The chain has TRBV7-8 and TRBJ2-5; TRBD2 might be the D (5 bases). V dropped 6 bases and J dropped 5 bases, with 16 bases sitting between them. This CDR3 region has 14 residues. Germline V CDR1 and CDR2: SGHVS, FQNEAQ. The CDR3 reads CASSFPRQRETQYF. The CDR3 DNA reads TGTGCCAGCAGTTTTCCCAGGCAGCGGGAGACCCAGTACTTC.

In this sample, this clonotype turned up a few times. This chain connects TRBV29-1 to TRBJ2-1, with 8 bases that match TRBD2. The CDR3 is made up of 14 amino acids. V shed 7 bases and J 0 bases; nucleotides not matched to a gene: 5. Germline V gene data show CDR1 as SQVTM and CDR2 as ANQGSEA. The CDR3 DNA reads TGCAGCGGGCGCAGCGGGAGCTCCTACAATGAGCAGTTCTTC. It encodes CSGRSGSSYNEQFF.

This clonotype was recorded many times. The CDR3 bases are TGCGCCAGCAGCTCCCTCCAGGGGGCAGGCACTGAAGCTTTCTTT. It encodes CASSSLQGAGTEAFF. The V call is TRBV5-1, the J call TRBJ1-1; 8 bases map to TRBD1. The length of the CDR3 is 15 residues. After removal of 3 bases from V and 4 bases from J, the junction contained 8 bases not matched to a gene. Per the germline V gene, CDR1 is SGHRS and CDR2 is YFSETQ.

This clonotype was seen many times. CDR3 region: CASSLGRLWNTGELFF. CDR3 DNA sequence: TGTGCCAGCAGCTTAGGCCGTTTATGGAACACCGGGGAGCTGTTTTTT. The chain recombines TRBV11-2 with TRBJ2-2; D is unresolved. Germline assignment: CDR1 SGHAT and CDR2 FQNNGV. V was clipped by 1 base and J by 1 base, with 10 bases between them. CDR3 length equals 16 residues.

This clonotype showed up many times. This sequence joins TRBV11-2 and TRBJ2-3; D perhaps matches TRBD2 (6 bases). CDR1 is SGHAT, CDR2 FQNNGV, per germline. The ends were cut back, 5 bases at V and 0 bases at J, with 12 bases in the middle. The CDR3 length is 15 residues. CDR3 amino acids: CASSTRLASTDTQYF. The CDR3 nucleotides read TGTGCCAGCAGCACTCGGCTAGCGAGCACAGATACGCAGTATTTT.

The table lists this clonotype with many counts. V is TRBV6-1 and J is TRBJ2-7, with TRBD2 as a possible D gene (7 bases). The CDR3 is made up of 15 amino acids. Looked up from germline, CDR1 is MNHNS and CDR2 is SASEGT. V lost 4 bases and J 2 bases, leaving 15 bases between the germline ends. For the CDR3, the DNA is TGTGCCAGCAGTGGAGGGGGGGACCCTCCCTACGAGCAGTACTTC. Translation gives CASSGGGDPPYEQYF.

This clonotype showed up many times. The rearrangement joins TRBV3-1 to TRBJ2-7; D remains ambiguous. Germline-derived CDR1 and CDR2 are LGHDT and YNNKEL (reference sequence). The CDR3 runs to 13 residues. V lost 1 base and J 3 bases, leaving 7 bases between the germline ends. This chain's CDR3 is CASSQASGYEQYF. CDR3 nucleotide sequence: TGTGCCAGCAGCCAAGCCTCAGGCTACGAGCAGTACTTC.

This clonotype was recorded at least ten times. The rearrangement joins TRBV13 to TRBJ1-1; D is unresolved. V lost 1 base to trimming and J lost 7 bases, with 10 bases between them. The CDR3 runs 13 residues. Germline CDR1 is PRHDT and CDR2 is FYEKMQ (reference sequence). CDR3 in amino acids: CASSLERYSEAFF. In DNA form, the CDR3 reads TGTGCCAGCAGCTTAGAAAGATACAGTGAAGCTTTCTTT.

This clonotype came up a few times. The genes are TRBV27 and TRBJ2-7; D is uncertain. The length of the CDR3 is 13 residues. The germline V gene has CDR1 MNHEY and CDR2 SMNVEV (reference sequence). V was pared by 5 bases and J by 3 bases, with 11 bases between. The chain's CDR3 is CASSKLGRYEQYF. The CDR3 DNA is TGTGCCAGCAGTAAACTTGGGCGCTACGAGCAGTACTTC.

This clonotype was found many times. The rearrangement links TRBV3-1 to TRBJ1-5, with unresolved D. The CDR3 has 14 amino acids. The V end was cut by 4 bases, the J end by 0 bases, with 7 bases between. Germline V gene lookup returns CDR1 LGHDT and CDR2 YNNKEL (reference sequence). The CDR3 here is CASSPAFSNQPQHF. CDR3 DNA: TGTGCCAGCAGCCCGGCCTTTAGCAATCAGCCCCAGCATTTT.

This chain joins TRBV13 and TRBJ2-7; perhaps D is TRBD1 or TRBD2 (6 bases each). Trimming pared 6 bases from V and 0 bases from J, leaving 15 bases between. The CDR3 consists of 15 residues. Looked up from germline, CDR1 is PRHDT and CDR2 is FYEKMQ (reference sequence). The CDR3 spells CASRGGQGGSYEQYF. CDR3 in DNA: TGTGCCAGCAGGGGGGGTCAAGGGGGCTCCTACGAGCAGTACTTC. The whole variable domain, filled in from reference TRBV13 and TRBJ2-7, reads AAGVIQSPRHLIKEKRETATLKCYPIPRHDTVYWYQQGPGQDPQFLISFYEKMQSDKGSIPDRFSAQQFSDYHSELNMSSLELGDSALYFCASRGGQGGSYEQYFGPGTRLTVT.

This clonotype was detected ten times or more. The rearrangement joins TRBV28 to TRBJ2-1; 11 positions match TRBD1. This CDR3 has 16 amino acids. With 3 bases clipped from V and 6 bases from J, the junction kept 7 bases outside the gene matches. The germline V gene encodes CDR1 MDHEN and CDR2 SYDVKM. CDR3 coding DNA: TGTGCCAGCAGTTTTCAATCGGACAGGGGGCGCAATGAGCAGTTCTTC. Translating it yields CASSFQSDRGRNEQFF.

This clonotype turned up a few times. The chain carries TRBV5-1 and TRBJ2-6; D is ambiguous. The CDR3 sequence is 16 residues long. The V gene's germline CDR1 is SGHRS and CDR2 YFSETQ. The V gene lost 0 bases and the J gene lost 0 bases, with 7 bases spanning the gap. CDR3 region: CASSLDGPSGANVLTF. The CDR3, as DNA: TGCGCCAGCAGCTTGGACGGGCCCTCTGGGGCCAACGTCCTGACTTTC. The full variable domain, completed using reference TRBV5-1 and TRBJ2-6, is KAGVTQTPRYLIKTRGQQVTLSCSPISGHRSVSWYQQTPGQGLQFLFEYFSETQRNKGNFPGRFSGRQFSNSRSEMNVSTLELGDSALYLCASSLDGPSGANVLTFGAGSRLTVL.